The entry that follows covers one TCR beta chain sequence. These data are taken from a study of blood T cell repertoires in COVID-19. Across the study: Acute and convalescent COVID-19 samples came from the United States, Italy and Spain. The cDNA or gDNA used as material had been derived from T cells, B-cell-depleted T cells, or PBMCs.

CDR3 length: 14 residues. CDR1 is SGDLS, CDR2 YYNGEE, per germline. The V segment lost 4 bases and the J segment 10 bases; nucleotides outside the gene matches: 8. Original methodology: It was from reference gene primer amplification that nucleated cell counts were estimated. Using immunoSEQ multiplex PCR, the repertoire was profiled, and TCRdb retains in-frame clones only, with some absent. V and J calls and clone size are as listed in that table; D and trimming were resolved from the DNA. Found here are around 190,000 clones, 88% of them singletons; the top ten hold approximately 4%. The receptor was isolated from a human donor in a cohort sampled during active COVID-19. This chain connects TRBV9 to TRBJ1-6, with 7 bases lining up with TRBD1. The sequencing input was peripheral blood. CDR3 sequence: CASSSGTVGSPLHF. CDR3 DNA sequence: TGTGCCAGCAGCTCAGGGACAGTAGGGTCACCCCTCCACTTT.